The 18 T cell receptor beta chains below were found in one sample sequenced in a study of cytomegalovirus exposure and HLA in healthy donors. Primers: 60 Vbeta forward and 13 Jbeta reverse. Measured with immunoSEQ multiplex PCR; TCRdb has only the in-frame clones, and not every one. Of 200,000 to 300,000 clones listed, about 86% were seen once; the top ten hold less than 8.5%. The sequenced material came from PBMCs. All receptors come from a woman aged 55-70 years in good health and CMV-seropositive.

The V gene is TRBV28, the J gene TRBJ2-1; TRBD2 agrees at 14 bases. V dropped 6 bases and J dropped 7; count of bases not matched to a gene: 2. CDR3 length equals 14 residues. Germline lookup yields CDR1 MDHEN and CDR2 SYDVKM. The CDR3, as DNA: TGTGCCAGCAGGGGGACTAGCGGGAGAAATGAGCAGTTCTTC. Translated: CASRGTSGRNEQFF.

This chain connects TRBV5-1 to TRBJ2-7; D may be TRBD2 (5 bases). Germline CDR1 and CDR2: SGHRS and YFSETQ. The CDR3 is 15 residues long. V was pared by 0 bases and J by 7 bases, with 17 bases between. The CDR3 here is CASSLGAGFLGEQYF. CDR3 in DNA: TGCGCCAGCAGCTTGGGGGCGGGTTTCTTAGGGGAGCAGTACTTC. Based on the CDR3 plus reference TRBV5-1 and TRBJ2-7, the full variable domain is KAGVTQTPRYLIKTRGQQVTLSCSPISGHRSVSWYQQTPGQGLQFLFEYFSETQRNKGNFPGRFSGRQFSNSRSEMNVSTLELGDSALYLCASSLGAGFLGEQYFGPGTRLTVT.

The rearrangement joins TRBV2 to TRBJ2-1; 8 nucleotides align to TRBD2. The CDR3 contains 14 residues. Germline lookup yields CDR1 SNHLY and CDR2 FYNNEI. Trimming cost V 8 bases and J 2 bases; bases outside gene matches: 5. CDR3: CASAGLAAYNEQFF. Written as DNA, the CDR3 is TGTGCCAGCGCCGGACTAGCCGCCTACAATGAGCAGTTCTTC.

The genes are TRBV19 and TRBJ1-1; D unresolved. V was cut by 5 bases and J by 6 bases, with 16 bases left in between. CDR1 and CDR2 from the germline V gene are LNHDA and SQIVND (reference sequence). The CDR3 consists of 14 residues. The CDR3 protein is CASSYSPTYAEAFF. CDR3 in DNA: TGTGCCAGTAGTTATAGCCCTACTTACGCTGAAGCTTTCTTT.

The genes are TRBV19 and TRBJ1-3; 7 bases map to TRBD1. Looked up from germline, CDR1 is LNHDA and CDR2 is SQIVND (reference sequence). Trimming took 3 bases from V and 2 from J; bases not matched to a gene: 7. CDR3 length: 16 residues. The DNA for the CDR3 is TGTGCCAGTAGTATCGGGTCCACAGGGGCTGGAAACACCATATATTTT. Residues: CASSIGSTGAGNTIYF.

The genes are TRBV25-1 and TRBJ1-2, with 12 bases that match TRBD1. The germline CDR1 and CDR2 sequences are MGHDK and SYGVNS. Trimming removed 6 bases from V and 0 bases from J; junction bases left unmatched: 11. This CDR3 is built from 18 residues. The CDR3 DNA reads TGTGCCAGCAGGGAAACCGGGACAGGGGGCCCCGCTAACTATGGCTACACCTTC. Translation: CASRETGTGGPANYGYTF.

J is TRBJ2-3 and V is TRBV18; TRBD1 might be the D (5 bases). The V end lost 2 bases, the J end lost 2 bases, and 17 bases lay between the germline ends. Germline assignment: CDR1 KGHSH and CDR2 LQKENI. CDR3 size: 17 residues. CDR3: CASSPSQGFGVTDTQYF. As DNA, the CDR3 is TGTGCCAGCTCACCAAGTCAGGGTTTCGGAGTCACAGATACGCAGTATTTT.

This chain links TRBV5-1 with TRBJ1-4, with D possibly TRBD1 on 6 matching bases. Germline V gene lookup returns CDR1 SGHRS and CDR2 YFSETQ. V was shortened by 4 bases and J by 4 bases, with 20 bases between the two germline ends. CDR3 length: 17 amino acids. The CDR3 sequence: CASSIGRGGSFNEKLFF. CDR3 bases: TGCGCCAGCAGCATTGGCAGGGGTGGGAGTTTTAATGAAAAACTGTTTTTT.

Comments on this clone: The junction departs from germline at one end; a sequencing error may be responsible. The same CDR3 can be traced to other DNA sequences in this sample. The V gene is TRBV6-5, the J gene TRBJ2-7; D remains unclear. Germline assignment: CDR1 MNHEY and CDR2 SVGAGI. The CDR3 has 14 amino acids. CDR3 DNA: TGTGCTAGCAGTTACTCGGCGGATTCCTACGAGCAGTACTTC. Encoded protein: CASSYSADSYEQYF.

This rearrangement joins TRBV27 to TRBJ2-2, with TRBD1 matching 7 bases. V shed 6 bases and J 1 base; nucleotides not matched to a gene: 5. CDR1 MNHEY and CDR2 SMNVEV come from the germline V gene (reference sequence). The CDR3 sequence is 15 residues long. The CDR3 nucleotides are TGTGCCAGCAGCACGGGGACAGTGAACACCGGGGAGCTGTTTTTT. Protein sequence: CASSTGTVNTGELFF.

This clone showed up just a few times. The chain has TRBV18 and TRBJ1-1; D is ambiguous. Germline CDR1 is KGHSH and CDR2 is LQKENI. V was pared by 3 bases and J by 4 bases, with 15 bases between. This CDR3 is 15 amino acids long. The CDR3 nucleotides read TGTGCCAGCTCACCGGGCGGCCGCGGGCGCACTGAAGCTTTCTTT. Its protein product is CASSPGGRGRTEAFF.

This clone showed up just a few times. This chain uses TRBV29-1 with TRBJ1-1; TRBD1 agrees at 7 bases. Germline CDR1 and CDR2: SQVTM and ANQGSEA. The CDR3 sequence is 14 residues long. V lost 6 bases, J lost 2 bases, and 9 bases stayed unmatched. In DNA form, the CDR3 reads TGCAGCGTCTCGACGGGACAGAGAAACACTGAAGCTTTCTTT. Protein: CSVSTGQRNTEAFF.

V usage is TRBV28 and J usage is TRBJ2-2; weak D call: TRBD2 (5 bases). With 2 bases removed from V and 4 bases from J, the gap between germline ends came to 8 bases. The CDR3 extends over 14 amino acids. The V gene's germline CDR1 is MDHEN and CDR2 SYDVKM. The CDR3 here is CASSLRGSTGELFF. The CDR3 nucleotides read TGTGCCAGCAGTTTACGAGGGTCCACCGGGGAGCTGTTTTTT.

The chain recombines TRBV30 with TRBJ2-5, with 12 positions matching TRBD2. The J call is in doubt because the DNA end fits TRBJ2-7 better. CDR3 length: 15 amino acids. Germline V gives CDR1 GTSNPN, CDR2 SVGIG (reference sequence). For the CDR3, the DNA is TGTGCCTGGAGGACTAGCGGGAGTAAGGGATACGAGCAGTACTTC. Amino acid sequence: CAWRTSGSKGYEQYF.

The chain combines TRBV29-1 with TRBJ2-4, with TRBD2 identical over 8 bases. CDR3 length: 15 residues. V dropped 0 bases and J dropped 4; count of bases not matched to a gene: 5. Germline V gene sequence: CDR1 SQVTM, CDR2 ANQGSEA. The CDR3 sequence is CSVEDLSGKKNIQYF. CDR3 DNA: TGCAGCGTTGAAGATCTTAGCGGGAAAAAAAACATTCAGTACTTC.

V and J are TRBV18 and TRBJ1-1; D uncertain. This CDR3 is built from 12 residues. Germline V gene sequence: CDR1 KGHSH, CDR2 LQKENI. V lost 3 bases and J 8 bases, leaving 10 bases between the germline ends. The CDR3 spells CASSPVGREAFF. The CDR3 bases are TGTGCCAGCTCACCCGTCGGCAGGGAAGCTTTCTTT.

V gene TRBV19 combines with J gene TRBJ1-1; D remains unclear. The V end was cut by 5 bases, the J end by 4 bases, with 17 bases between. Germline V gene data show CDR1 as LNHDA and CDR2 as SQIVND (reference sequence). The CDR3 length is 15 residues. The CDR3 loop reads CASSPGLLTGTEAFF. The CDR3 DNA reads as TGTGCCAGTAGTCCAGGACTTCTCACGGGCACTGAAGCTTTCTTT.

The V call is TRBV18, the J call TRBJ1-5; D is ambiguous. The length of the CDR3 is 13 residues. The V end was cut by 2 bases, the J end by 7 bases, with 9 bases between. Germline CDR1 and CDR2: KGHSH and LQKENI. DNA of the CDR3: TGTGCCAGCTCACCAATGGGGAGGCAGCCCCAGCATTTT. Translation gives CASSPMGRQPQHF.